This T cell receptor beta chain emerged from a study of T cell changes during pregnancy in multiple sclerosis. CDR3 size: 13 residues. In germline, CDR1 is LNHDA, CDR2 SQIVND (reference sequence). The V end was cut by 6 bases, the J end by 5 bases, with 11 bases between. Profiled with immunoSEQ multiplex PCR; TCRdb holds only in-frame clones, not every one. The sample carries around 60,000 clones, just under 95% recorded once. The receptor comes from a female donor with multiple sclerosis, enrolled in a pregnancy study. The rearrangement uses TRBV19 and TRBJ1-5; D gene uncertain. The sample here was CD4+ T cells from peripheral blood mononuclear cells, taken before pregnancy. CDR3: CASSPDGDQPQHF. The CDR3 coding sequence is TGTGCCAGTAGCCCAGACGGAGATCAGCCCCAGCATTTT.